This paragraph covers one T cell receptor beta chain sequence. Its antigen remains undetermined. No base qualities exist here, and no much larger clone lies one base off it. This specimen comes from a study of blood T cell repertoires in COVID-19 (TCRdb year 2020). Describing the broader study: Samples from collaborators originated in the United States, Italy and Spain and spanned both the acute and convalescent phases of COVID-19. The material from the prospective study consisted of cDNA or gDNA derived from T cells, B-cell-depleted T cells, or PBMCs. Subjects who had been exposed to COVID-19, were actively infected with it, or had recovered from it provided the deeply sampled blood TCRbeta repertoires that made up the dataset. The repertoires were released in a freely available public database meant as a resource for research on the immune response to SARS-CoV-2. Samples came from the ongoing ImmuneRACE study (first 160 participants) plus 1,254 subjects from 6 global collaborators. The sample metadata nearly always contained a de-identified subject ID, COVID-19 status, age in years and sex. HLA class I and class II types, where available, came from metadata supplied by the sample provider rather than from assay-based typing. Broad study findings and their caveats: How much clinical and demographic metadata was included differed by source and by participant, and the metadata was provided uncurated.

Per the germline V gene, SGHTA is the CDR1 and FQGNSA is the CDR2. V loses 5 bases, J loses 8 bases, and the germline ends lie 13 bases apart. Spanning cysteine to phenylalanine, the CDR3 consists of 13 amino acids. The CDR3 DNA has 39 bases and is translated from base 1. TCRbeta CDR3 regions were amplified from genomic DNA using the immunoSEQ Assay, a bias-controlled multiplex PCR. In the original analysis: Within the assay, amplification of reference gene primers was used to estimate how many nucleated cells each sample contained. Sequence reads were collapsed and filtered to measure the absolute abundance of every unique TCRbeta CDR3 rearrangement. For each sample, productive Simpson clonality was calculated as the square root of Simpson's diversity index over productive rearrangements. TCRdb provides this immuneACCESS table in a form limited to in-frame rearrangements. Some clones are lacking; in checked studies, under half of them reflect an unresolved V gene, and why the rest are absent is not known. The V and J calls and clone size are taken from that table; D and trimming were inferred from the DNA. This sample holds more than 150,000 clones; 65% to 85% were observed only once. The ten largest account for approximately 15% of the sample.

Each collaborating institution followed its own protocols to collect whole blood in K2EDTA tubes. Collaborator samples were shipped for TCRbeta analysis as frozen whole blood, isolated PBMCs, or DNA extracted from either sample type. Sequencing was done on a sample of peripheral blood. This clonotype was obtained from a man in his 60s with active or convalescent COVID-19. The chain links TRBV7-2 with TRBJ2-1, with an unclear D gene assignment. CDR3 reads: CASSQFSRDEQFF. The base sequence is TGTGCCAGCAGCCAATTTTCGAGAGATGAGCAGTTCTTC. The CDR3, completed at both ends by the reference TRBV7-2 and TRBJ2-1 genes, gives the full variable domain GAGVSQSPSNKVTEKGKDVELRCDPISGHTALYWYRQSLGQGLEFLIYFQGNSAPDKSGLPSDRFSAERTGGSVSTLTIQRTQQEDSAVYLCASSQFSRDEQFFGPGTRLTVL.